The next 31 T cell receptor beta chains were all read from a single sample in a study of vaccination and CD4 T cells after COVID-19. The Oncomine TCR Beta short-read assay sequenced DNA from cultured CD4+ T cells. MiXCR was run by TCRdb on the PCR reads, yielding one entry per CDR3 protein. The sample carries around 15,000 distinct CDR3 sequences, about half recorded once. Their antigen targets remain unknown. Sample time point: late sampling 161 to 241 days after vaccination in a few convalescent patients. Treatment defined: roughly 10-day PBMC culture with coronavirus spike peptide pools or control peptides (ViraFEST assay). Sequenced material: CD4+ T cells from blood, cultured in vitro, taken about 7 months after SARS-CoV-2 vaccination. The origin of the receptors is a human donor who had recovered from COVID-19.

About this clonotype itself: A much larger clone lies a single base off, so this may be a read error. The chain employs TRBV19 and TRBJ2-7; TRBD2 aligns across 7 bases. The CDR3 runs 15 residues. Germline CDR1 is LNHDA and CDR2 is SQIVND (reference sequence). The V segment lost 7 bases and the J segment 7 bases; nucleotides outside the gene matches: 16. CDR3 amino acids: CASNPGGAVYNEQYF. CDR3 nucleotides: TGTGCCAGTAACCCGGGAGGAGCGGTTTACAATGAGCAGTACTTC.

The chain links TRBV11-3 to TRBJ1-2; D not certain. The germline V and J ends were trimmed by 3 bases and 4 bases, with 6 bases remaining between them. Germline lookup yields CDR1 SGHNT and CDR2 YENEEA. CDR3 length: 12 amino acids. The CDR3 nucleotides are TGTGCCAGCAGCTTGGGAGCCTATGGCTACACCTTC. Amino acids: CASSLGAYGYTF.

The V gene is TRBV20-1, the J gene TRBJ2-3, with 7 positions matching TRBD2. The germline V gene has CDR1 DFQATT and CDR2 SNEGSKA (reference sequence). J lost 2 bases, V lost 4 bases, and 6 bases had no gene match. The CDR3 totals 14 residues. CDR3 bases: TGCAGTGCTAAGAGCGGGGCCTCCACAGATACGCAGTATTTT. Protein sequence: CSAKSGASTDTQYF.

CDR3 region: CASSLASGLAWQETQYF. CDR3 coding DNA: TGTGCCAGCAGCTTAGCATCCGGGCTAGCGTGGCAAGAGACCCAGTACTTC. The chain employs TRBV7-6 and TRBJ2-5, with D possibly being TRBD2 (6 bases). The CDR3 length is 17 residues. The V end was cut by 0 bases, the J end by 2 bases, with 16 bases between. CDR1 is SGHVS and CDR2 is FNYEAQ in the germline V gene.

This clonotype was counted only a few times. The V call is TRBV27, the J call TRBJ2-7; the match to TRBD1 covers 7 bases. V lost 6 bases and J lost 1; bases outside the gene matches: 15. Germline CDR1 reads MNHEY; CDR2 reads SMNVEV (reference sequence). This CDR3 is 17 amino acids long. The CDR3 bases are TGTGCCAGCAGCAAGTCGCCTTGGACAGGCCCTTCCTACGAGCAGTACTTC. It codes for CASSKSPWTGPSYEQYF.

The chain recombines TRBV20-1 with TRBJ2-5, with a weak D call TRBD2 (5 bases). The CDR3 sequence is 16 residues long. V shed 2 bases and J shed 5 bases, with 21 bases lying between them. CDR1 DFQATT and CDR2 SNEGSKA come from the germline V gene (reference sequence). The CDR3 is CSARNFIGLALETQYF. The CDR3 DNA reads as TGCAGTGCTAGAAATTTTATCGGGCTAGCATTGGAGACCCAGTACTTC.

The CDR3 DNA follows: TGTGCCAGCAGTTTTGGTGGAGAAGAGACCCAGTACTTC. This encodes CASSFGGEETQYF. The chain employs TRBV6-5 and TRBJ2-5; D is unresolved. Per germline, CDR1 MNHEY and CDR2 SVGAGI. Trimming cost V 4 bases and J 3 bases, with 9 bases left between them. CDR3 length: 13 amino acids.

This clonotype was seen more than once but under ten times. The rearrangement joins TRBV6-1 to TRBJ1-1; D may be TRBD1 (5 bases). Per the germline V gene, CDR1 is MNHNS and CDR2 is SASEGT. Trimming shortened V by 7 bases and J by 5 bases, and 14 bases separated the two germline ends. This CDR3 has 13 residues. The CDR3 sequence: CASNQYQGTEAFF. For the CDR3, the DNA is TGTGCCAGCAACCAATACCAGGGAACTGAAGCTTTCTTT.

There are a few counts of this clonotype. This chain connects TRBV15 to TRBJ1-6; D call uncertain. Trimming cost V 1 base and J 9 bases, with 10 bases left between them. Per germline, CDR1 LNHNV and CDR2 YYDKDF (reference sequence). CDR3 length: 14 amino acids. The CDR3 bases are TGTGCCACCAGCAGAGTGTTGGTTGGTTCACCCCTCCACTTT. This codes for CATSRVLVGSPLHF.

This clonotype was counted between two and nine times. V and J are TRBV7-2 and TRBJ2-3; 8 positions agree with TRBD1. The germline CDR1 and CDR2 sequences are SGHTA and FQGNSA. V shed 5 bases, J shed 8 bases, and the junction held 6 bases outside the gene matches. The CDR3 runs 13 residues. The CDR3 spells CASSTGQGGTQYF. DNA of the CDR3: TGTGCCAGCAGCACCGGACAGGGAGGTACGCAGTATTTT.

The J gene is TRBJ2-5, the V gene TRBV2; tentatively, D is TRBD1 or TRBD2 (6 bases each). The CDR3 contains 14 residues. CDR1 SNHLY and CDR2 FYNNEI come from the germline V gene. With 7 bases removed from V and 9 bases from J, the gap between germline ends came to 21 bases. The CDR3 loop reads CASKGGPGDASQYF. CDR3 bases: TGTGCCAGCAAAGGGGGACCGGGGGATGCGTCCCAGTACTTC.

This clonotype has just one count. The chain has TRBV7-3 and TRBJ1-1; D unclear. Trimming pared 2 bases from V and 3 bases from J, leaving 16 bases between. The CDR3 contains 16 residues. Germline CDR1 and CDR2: SGHTA and FQGTGA. CDR3 sequence (DNA): TGTGCCAGCAGCTTAGGCCCCAGGATGACGCACACTGAAGCTTTCTTT. This encodes CASSLGPRMTHTEAFF. The full variable domain, with the rest looked up from reference TRBV7-3 and TRBJ1-1, is GAGVSQTPSNKVTEKGKYVELRCDPISGHTALYWYRQSLGQGPEFLIYFQGTGAADDSGLPNDRFFAVRPEGSVSTLKIQRTERGDSAVYLCASSLGPRMTHTEAFFGQGTRLTVV.

The chain uses TRBV7-8 and TRBJ1-2, with 10 nucleotides matching TRBD1. Germline V gene lookup returns CDR1 SGHVS and CDR2 FQNEAQ. Trimming removed 1 base from V and 8 bases from J; junction bases left unmatched: 1. The length of the CDR3 is 13 residues. The CDR3 nucleotides are TGTGCCAGCAGCTTAGGGGACAGGGGCGGCTACACCTTC. It encodes CASSLGDRGGYTF.

The chain links TRBV24-1 to TRBJ2-1; 9 nucleotides agree with TRBD2. Per the germline V gene, CDR1 is KGHDR and CDR2 is SFDVKD. The V and J ends lost 4 bases and 6 bases, in that order; junction bases with no gene match: 9. This CDR3 comprises 16 residues. DNA for the CDR3: TGTGCCACCAGTGACCCCGGGACTAGCAGCGGCAATGAGCAGTTCTTC. Protein sequence: CATSDPGTSSGNEQFF.

CDR3 sequence reads: CASSYLGRNSGANVLTF. CDR3 DNA: TGTGCCAGCAGTTATTTAGGGCGGAACTCTGGGGCCAACGTCCTGACTTTC. V is TRBV6-5 and J is TRBJ2-6, with D uncertain. In germline, CDR1 is MNHEY, CDR2 SVGAGI. This CDR3 has 17 amino acids. The V end was cut by 3 bases, the J end by 0 bases, with 12 bases between.

This clonotype was found a few times. The J gene is TRBJ2-5, the V gene TRBV29-1; D not certain. V lost 0 bases and J lost 5, with 7 bases in between. Germline lookup yields CDR1 SQVTM and CDR2 ANQGSEA. The CDR3 has 12 residues. CDR3 nucleotide sequence: TGCAGCGTTGAAGAGGGTGGTGAGACCCAGTACTTC. It yields the protein CSVEEGGETQYF.

The chain has TRBV19 and TRBJ1-2; D is possibly TRBD1 (6 bases). Germline V gene data show CDR1 as LNHDA and CDR2 as SQIVND (reference sequence). Trimming stripped 6 bases from V and 7 bases from J, with 18 bases between. The CDR3 has 14 amino acids. This chain's CDR3 is CASSSAGGRVGYTF. CDR3 DNA: TGTGCCAGTAGCTCGGCGGGGGGGCGCGTTGGCTACACCTTC.

This clonotype has a single count. The chain employs TRBV7-9 and TRBJ1-2; D gene uncertain. The V gene lost 0 bases and the J gene lost 11 bases, with 16 bases spanning the gap. The CDR3 contains 14 residues. The germline gives CDR1 SEHNR, CDR2 FQNEAQ (reference sequence). CDR3 coding DNA: TGTGCCAGCAGCTTAGCGCCGGGCGACCAATTTTACACCTTC. It codes for CASSLAPGDQFYTF.

This chain joins TRBV6-2 or TRBV6-3 and TRBJ2-1; D not certain. Between the trimmed V and J ends, which lost 6 bases and 7 bases, there was a span of 16 bases. Per germline, CDR1 MNHEY and CDR2 SVGEGT. The CDR3 has 14 residues. The CDR3: CASSPPTGWNEQFF. Here the CDR3 DNA reads TGTGCCAGCAGCCCTCCTACCGGGTGGAATGAGCAGTTCTTC.

The chain couples TRBV6-5 to TRBJ2-3; D ambiguous. Between the trimmed V and J ends, which lost 4 bases and 4 bases, there was a span of 3 bases. The CDR3 has 11 residues. Germline V gives CDR1 MNHEY, CDR2 SVGAGI. CDR3 sequence: CASSSSDTQYF. CDR3 in DNA: TGTGCCAGCAGTTCGTCAGATACGCAGTATTTT.

The V call is TRBV15, the J call TRBJ2-5; tentatively, D is TRBD2 (5 bases). V was trimmed by 0 bases and J by 5 bases, leaving 16 bases between them. This CDR3 contains 16 residues. Germline V gene sequence: CDR1 LNHNV, CDR2 YYDKDF (reference sequence). The CDR3, as DNA: TGTGCCACCAGCAGAGATCGGATGGGGTCGGGGGAGACCCAGTACTTC. It is translated as CATSRDRMGSGETQYF.

This clonotype was detected only a few times. The V call is TRBV20-1, the J call TRBJ1-1, with 10 bases identical to TRBD1. Germline trimming cut 5 bases from V and 4 bases from J; bases unmatched to any gene: 4. The CDR3 length is 13 residues. Germline-derived CDR1 and CDR2 are DFQATT and SNEGSKA (reference sequence). The CDR3 nucleotides are TGCAGTGCTTGGACAGGGGGTATCACTGAAGCTTTCTTT. It is translated as CSAWTGGITEAFF.

The chain uses TRBV27 and TRBJ1-1; D ambiguous. CDR1 MNHEY and CDR2 SMNVEV come from the germline V gene (reference sequence). V was trimmed by 5 bases and J by 1 base, leaving 8 bases between them. This CDR3 comprises 13 residues. CDR3 in DNA: TGTGCCAGCAGTCTTCGGAAGAACACTGAAGCTTTCTTT. This sequence encodes CASSLRKNTEAFF.

This clonotype was seen a handful of times. The chain couples TRBV6-1 to TRBJ1-5; D is undetermined. This CDR3 is 13 amino acids long. Germline CDR1 reads MNHNS; CDR2 reads SASEGT. Trimming removed 3 bases from V and 11 bases from J, with 14 bases in between. CDR3: CASSDSINRSQHF. Here the CDR3 DNA reads TGTGCCAGCAGTGATAGCATCAACCGATCCCAGCATTTT.

This clonotype was detected a few times. This sequence joins TRBV7-2 and TRBJ2-3; D is unresolved. With 7 bases removed from V and 0 bases from J, the gap between germline ends came to 5 bases. The V gene's germline CDR1 is SGHTA and CDR2 FQGNSA. The CDR3 contains 12 residues. The CDR3 coding sequence is TGTGCCAGCACCTCCAGCACAGATACGCAGTATTTT. Its protein is CASTSSTDTQYF.

This clonotype was detected only a few times. The junction departs from the called germline gene at one end, perhaps through a read error. The chain employs TRBV19 and TRBJ1-5; D is unresolved. Germline CDR1 reads LNHDA; CDR2 reads SQIVND (reference sequence). This CDR3 has 13 amino acids. As DNA, the CDR3 is TGTGCCAGTAGTGTAGACCGCAATCAGCCCCAGCATTTT. Protein sequence: CASSVDRNQPQHF.

For this clonotype: The CDR3 does not end in the conserved phenylalanine or tryptophan, so this is likely a read error. The DNA is left out, because the CDR3 cannot be placed on it with certainty; the CDR3 is given as TCRdb lists it. CDR3 protein: CASSLSGGEALIL. The V and J genes are TRBV7-2 and TRBJ2-7; TRBD2, the table's D call, lacks a check against the DNA. Germline loops: CDR1 SGHTA, CDR2 FQGNSA. With termini counted, the CDR3 has 13 amino acids.

The V gene is TRBV7-3, the J gene TRBJ1-6, with 8 nucleotides matching TRBD1. With V trimmed by 6 bases and J by 10 bases, 8 bases remained unmatched. Germline CDR1 SGHTA, CDR2 FQGTGA. The CDR3 has 14 residues. The DNA for the CDR3 is TGTGCCAGCAGTAGCGGACAGGGACGGTCACCCCTCCACTTT. Its protein is CASSSGQGRSPLHF. The full variable domain, in which reference TRBV7-3 and TRBJ1-6 provide the parts outside the CDR3, is GAGVSQTPSNKVTEKGKYVELRCDPISGHTALYWYRQSLGQGPEFLIYFQGTGAADDSGLPNDRFFAVRPEGSVSTLKIQRTERGDSAVYLCASSSGQGRSPLHFGNGTRLTVT.

The CDR3 DNA reads as TGCAGTGCTCTAGCGGGTAGCTCCTACAATGAGCAGTTCTTC. It codes for CSALAGSSYNEQFF. The rearrangement uses TRBV20-1 and TRBJ2-1, with TRBD2 identical over 8 bases. There are 14 residues in the CDR3. Germline V gene lookup returns CDR1 DFQATT and CDR2 SNEGSKA (reference sequence). After removal of 5 bases from V and 0 bases from J, the junction contained 3 bases not matched to a gene.

This chain connects TRBV7-6 to TRBJ2-1; 8 bases agree with TRBD2. The CDR3 sequence is 17 residues long. Germline values: CDR1 SGHVS, CDR2 FNYEAQ. Trimming at V came to 5 bases and at J to 2 bases, leaving 11 bases not matched to a gene. CDR3 amino acids: CASSQIGGGGAYNEQFF. CDR3 DNA: TGTGCCAGCAGCCAGATCGGGGGGGGCGGTGCCTACAATGAGCAGTTCTTC. Variable domain in full (rest from reference TRBV7-6 and TRBJ2-1): GAGVSQSPRYKVTKRGQDVALRCDPISGHVSLYWYRQALGQGPEFLTYFNYEAQQDKSGLPNDRFSAERPEGSISTLTIQRTEQRDSAMYRCASSQIGGGGAYNEQFFGPGTRLTVL.

V is TRBV6-5 and J is TRBJ2-1; 9 bases are a match to TRBD2. The CDR3 is 15 residues long. CDR1 MNHEY and CDR2 SVGAGI come from the germline V gene. With 3 bases clipped from V and 6 bases from J, the junction kept 6 bases outside the gene matches. The CDR3 bases are TGTGCCAGCAGTTATGGGCTAGCGGGGTCCAATGAGCAGTTCTTC. Amino acids: CASSYGLAGSNEQFF.